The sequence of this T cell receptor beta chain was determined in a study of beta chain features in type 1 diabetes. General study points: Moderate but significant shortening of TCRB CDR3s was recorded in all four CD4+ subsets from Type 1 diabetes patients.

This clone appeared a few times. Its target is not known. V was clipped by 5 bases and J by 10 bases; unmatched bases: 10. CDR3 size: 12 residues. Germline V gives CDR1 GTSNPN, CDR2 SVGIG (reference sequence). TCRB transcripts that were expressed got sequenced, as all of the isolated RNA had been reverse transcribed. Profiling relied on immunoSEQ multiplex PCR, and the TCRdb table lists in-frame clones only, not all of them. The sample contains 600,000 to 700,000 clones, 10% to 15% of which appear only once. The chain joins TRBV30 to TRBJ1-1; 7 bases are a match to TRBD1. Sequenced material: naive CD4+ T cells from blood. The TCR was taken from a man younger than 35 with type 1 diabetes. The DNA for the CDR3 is TGTGCCTGGTCGACAGGGACGGCGGGAGCTTTCTTT. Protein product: CAWSTGTAGAFF.